Here is one T cell receptor (beta chain) with its context. This record comes from a study of blood T cell repertoires in COVID-19. Across the study: The United States, Italy and Spain provided the acute and convalescent COVID-19 samples. T cells, B-cell-depleted T cells, or PBMCs supplied cDNA or gDNA.

The length of the CDR3 is 15 residues. Germline lookup yields CDR1 SGHTS and CDR2 YDEGEE. The V and J ends lost 4 bases and 1 base respectively, with 11 bases between them. As handled by the study authors: Nucleated cell counts were estimated from reference gene primer amplification. The table came from immunoSEQ multiplex PCR; TCRdb's copy has only in-frame clones and leaves some out. The V and J calls and clone size were taken over from that table, and D and trimming were inferred from the DNA. Of over 70,000 clones listed, 75% to 90% were seen once; the top ten hold over 15%. The receptor was derived from a woman of 80 years or more with acute or convalescent COVID-19. The genes are TRBV5-8 and TRBJ2-2; a weak D match, TRBD1 (6 bases). Sequencing was carried out using peripheral blood. CDR3 nucleotide sequence: TGTGCCAGCAGCCTCGGGACAAGGAACACCGGGGAGCTGTTTTTT. This sequence encodes CASSLGTRNTGELFF.